This section outlines one TCR beta chain sequence together with its context. The target antigen is unknown. This entry belongs to a study of T-cell reconstitution after alpha-beta-depleted transplantation in children. Study results and limitations: The study traced high day-60 TCRbeta diversity in some patients to surviving recipient T cells and thymic progenitors. At one year after transplant, newly produced T cells mostly accounted for T-cell counts and diversity. As was reported, about two months after transplant, alpha-beta T cells came from several hundred expanded graft clones.

Using unique molecular identifiers, the investigators prepared the TCRbeta library. TCRdb redid the calling of the PCR reads with MiXCR, one entry per CDR3 protein. The data contain approximately 230,000 distinct CDR3 sequences, around 25% of them singletons. The clonotype originates from a girl aged 2 to 9 with Fanconi anemia, due to receive a stem cell transplant. The sample in question was PBMCs, obtained before TCRalphabeta/CD19-depleted stem cell transplant.

The CDR3: CSALQGIGYGYTF. CDR3 nucleotides: TGCAGTGCATTACAGGGAATTGGCTATGGCTACACCTTC. The rearrangement joins TRBV20-1 to TRBJ1-2; perhaps TRBD1 as D (6 bases). Germline V gene sequence: CDR1 DFQATT, CDR2 SNEGSKA (reference sequence). V lost 6 bases and J lost 4, with 15 bases in between. The length of the CDR3 is 13 residues.